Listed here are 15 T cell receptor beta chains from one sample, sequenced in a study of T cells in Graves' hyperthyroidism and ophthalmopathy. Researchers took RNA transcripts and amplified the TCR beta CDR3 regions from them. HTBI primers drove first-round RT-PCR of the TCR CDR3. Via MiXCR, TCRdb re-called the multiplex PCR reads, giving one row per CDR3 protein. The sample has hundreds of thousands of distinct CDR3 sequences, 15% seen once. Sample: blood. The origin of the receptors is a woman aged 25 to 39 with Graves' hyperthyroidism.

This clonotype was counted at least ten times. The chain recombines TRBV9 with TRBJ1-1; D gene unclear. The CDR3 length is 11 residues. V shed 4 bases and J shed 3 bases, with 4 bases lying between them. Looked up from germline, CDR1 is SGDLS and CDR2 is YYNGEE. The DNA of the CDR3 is TGTGCCAGCAGCCGAGACACTGAAGCTTTCTTT. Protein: CASSRDTEAFF.

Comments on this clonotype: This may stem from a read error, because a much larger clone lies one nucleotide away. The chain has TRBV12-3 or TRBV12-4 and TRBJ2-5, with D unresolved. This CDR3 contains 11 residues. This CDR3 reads CASSQQGTQYF. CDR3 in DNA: TGTGCCAGCAGCCAACAAGGGACCCAGTACTTC.

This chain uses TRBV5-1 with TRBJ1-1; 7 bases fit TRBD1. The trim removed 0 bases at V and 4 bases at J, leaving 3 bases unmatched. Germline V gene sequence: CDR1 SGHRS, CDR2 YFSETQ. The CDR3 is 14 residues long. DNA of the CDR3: TGCGCCAGCAGCTTGGCGACAGGGAGCACTGAAGCTTTCTTT. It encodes CASSLATGSTEAFF.

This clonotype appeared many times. DNA for the CDR3: TGTGCCAGCAGTCCTTTGCGGGGGAGAAATCGGTACGAGCAGTACTTC. Its translation is CASSPLRGRNRYEQYF. The V gene is TRBV28, the J gene TRBJ2-7; 7 bases are a match to TRBD2. Germline V gene lookup returns CDR1 MDHEN and CDR2 SYDVKM. The V segment lost 5 bases and the J segment 4 bases; nucleotides outside the gene matches: 14. The CDR3 spans 16 residues.

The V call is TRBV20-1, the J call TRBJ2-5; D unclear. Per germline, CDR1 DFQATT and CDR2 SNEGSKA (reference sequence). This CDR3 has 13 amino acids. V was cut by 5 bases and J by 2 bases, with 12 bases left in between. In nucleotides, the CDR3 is TGCAGTGCTGAGGCAGCGCGGCAAGAGACCCAGTACTTC. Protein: CSAEAARQETQYF.

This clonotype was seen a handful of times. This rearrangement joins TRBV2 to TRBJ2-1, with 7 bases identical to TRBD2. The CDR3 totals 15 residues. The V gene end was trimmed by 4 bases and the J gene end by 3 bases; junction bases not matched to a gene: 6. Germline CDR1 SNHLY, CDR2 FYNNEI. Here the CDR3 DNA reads TGTGCCAGCAGTGTGCTAGCGGCCGGCTACAATGAGCAGTTCTTC. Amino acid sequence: CASSVLAAGYNEQFF.

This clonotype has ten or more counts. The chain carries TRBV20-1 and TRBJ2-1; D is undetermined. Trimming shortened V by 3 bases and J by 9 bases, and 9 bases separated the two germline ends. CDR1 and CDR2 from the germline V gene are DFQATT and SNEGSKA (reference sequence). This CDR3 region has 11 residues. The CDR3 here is CSARPLSEQFF. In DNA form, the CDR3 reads TGCAGTGCTAGGCCTCTAAGTGAGCAGTTCTTC.

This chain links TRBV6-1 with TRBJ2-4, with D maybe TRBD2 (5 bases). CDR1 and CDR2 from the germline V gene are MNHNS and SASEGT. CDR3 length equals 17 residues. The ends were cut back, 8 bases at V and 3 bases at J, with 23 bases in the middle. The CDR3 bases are TGTGCCAGCTTAACCCCTAAGGGAGAAACTGGCAAAAACATTCAGTACTTC. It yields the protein CASLTPKGETGKNIQYF.

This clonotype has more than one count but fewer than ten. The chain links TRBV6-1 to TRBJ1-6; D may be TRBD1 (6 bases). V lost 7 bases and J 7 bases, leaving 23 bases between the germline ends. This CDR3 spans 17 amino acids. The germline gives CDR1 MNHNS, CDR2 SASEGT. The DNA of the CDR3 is TGTGCCAGCACGGGTCAATCCAGGGGCCTTAAGAATTCACCCCTCCACTTT. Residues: CASTGQSRGLKNSPLHF.

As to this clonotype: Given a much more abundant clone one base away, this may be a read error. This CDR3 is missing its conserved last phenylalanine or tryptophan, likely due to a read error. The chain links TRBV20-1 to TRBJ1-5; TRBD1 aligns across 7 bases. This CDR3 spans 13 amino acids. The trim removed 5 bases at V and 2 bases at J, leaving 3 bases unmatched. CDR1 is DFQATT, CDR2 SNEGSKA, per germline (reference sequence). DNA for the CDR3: TGCAGTGCTCGACAGGGTGGCAATCAGCCCCAGCATCTT. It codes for CSARQGGNQPQHL.

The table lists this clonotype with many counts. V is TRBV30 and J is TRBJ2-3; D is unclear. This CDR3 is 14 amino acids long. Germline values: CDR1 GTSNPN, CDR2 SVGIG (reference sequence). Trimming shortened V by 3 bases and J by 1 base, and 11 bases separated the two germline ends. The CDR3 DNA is TGTGCCTGGAGGGTACCAGATGGCACAGATACGCAGTATTTT. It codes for CAWRVPDGTDTQYF.

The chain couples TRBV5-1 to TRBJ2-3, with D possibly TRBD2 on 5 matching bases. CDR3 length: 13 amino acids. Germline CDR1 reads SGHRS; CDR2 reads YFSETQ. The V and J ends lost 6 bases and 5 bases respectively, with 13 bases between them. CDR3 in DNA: TGCGCCAGCAACAATAACCGGGGAGATACGCAGTATTTT. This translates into CASNNNRGDTQYF.

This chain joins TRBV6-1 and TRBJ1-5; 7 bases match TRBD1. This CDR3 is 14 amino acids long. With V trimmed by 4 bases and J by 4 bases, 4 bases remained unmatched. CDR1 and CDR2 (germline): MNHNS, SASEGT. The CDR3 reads CASSGTGRNQPQHF. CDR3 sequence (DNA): TGTGCCAGCAGTGGGACAGGCCGTAATCAGCCCCAGCATTTT.

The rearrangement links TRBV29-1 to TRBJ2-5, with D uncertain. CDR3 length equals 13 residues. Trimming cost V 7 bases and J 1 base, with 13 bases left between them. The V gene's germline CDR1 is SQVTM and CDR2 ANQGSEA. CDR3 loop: CSETVEFQETQYF. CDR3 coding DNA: TGCAGCGAAACCGTAGAGTTCCAAGAGACCCAGTACTTC.

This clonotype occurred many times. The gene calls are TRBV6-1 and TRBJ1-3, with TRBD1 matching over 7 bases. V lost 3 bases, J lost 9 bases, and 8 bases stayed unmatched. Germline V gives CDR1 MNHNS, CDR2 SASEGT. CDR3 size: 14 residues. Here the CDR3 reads CASSDRTGVTTIYF. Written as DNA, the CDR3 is TGTGCCAGCAGTGACCGGACAGGCGTGACCACCATATATTTT.